This TCR beta chain was recovered during a study of blood T cell repertoires in COVID-19. The V end was cut by 5 bases, the J end by 4 bases, with 14 bases between. This CDR3 has 14 residues. Per germline, CDR1 MNHEY and CDR2 SMNVEV (reference sequence). Profiling relied on immunoSEQ multiplex PCR, and the TCRdb table lists in-frame clones only, not all of them. The data contain some 190,000 clones, 75% to 90% of them seen just once; the ten biggest clones take up approximately 2.5%. The genes are TRBV27 and TRBJ1-2; no clear D. Material for sequencing was PBMCs or T cells enriched from blood (not recorded which). The origin of this receptor is a woman between 40 and 50 years old with acute COVID-19. The CDR3 nucleotides read TGTGCCAGCAGTCTCGACATACGTCGCTATGGCTACACCTTC. Protein sequence: CASSLDIRRYGYTF.